Described below is a single T cell receptor (beta chain) sequence and its context. This entry is derived from a study of shared clonotypes between healthy human individuals. CDR1 is MNHNS and CDR2 is SASEGT in the germline V gene. This CDR3 is built from 18 residues. The J segment lost 1 base and the V segment lost 2 bases, leaving 3 bases of the junction unmatched. Authors' methods: ImmunoSEQ sequences covered only the junction and lacked quality scores; filtering therefore differed. Produced via immunoSEQ multiplex PCR; TCRdb's table is partial and in-frame only. V, J and clone size are those of that table, while D and trimming were read from the DNA. This table has about 1.5 million clones, under 99% appearing once.

Material: naive CD4+ T cells sorted from blood. The subset here: CD45RA+ positively selected. The chain employs TRBV6-1 and TRBJ2-1; TRBD2 matches at 15 bases. The TCR sequence derives from a man aged 25-45 years in good health. In DNA, the CDR3 is TGTGCCAGCAGTGAATTTGGGACTAGCGGGAGGTCCTACAATGAGCAGTTCTTC. This gives the protein CASSEFGTSGRSYNEQFF.